Below are 13 T cell receptor beta chains sequenced from a single sample in a study of response to subunit inactivated influenza vaccine. MiXCR, run by TCRdb on the RT-PCR reads, gives a single entry per CDR3 protein. The sample lists roughly 710,000 distinct CDR3 sequences, 12% to 15% occurring once. The specimen comprised PBMCs from blood, sampled around 14 days before vaccination. The receptors originated from a man over 45 who received an inactivated influenza vaccine.

This clonotype was seen a handful of times. V usage is TRBV19 and J usage is TRBJ1-1; D gene unclear. The CDR3 has 12 amino acids. The germline CDR1 and CDR2 sequences are LNHDA and SQIVND (reference sequence). With 10 bases removed from V and 3 bases from J, the gap between germline ends came to 12 bases. Here the CDR3 reads CATDGRDTEAFF. The CDR3 coding sequence is TGTGCCACCGACGGCCGGGACACTGAAGCTTTCTTT.

The CDR3 DNA reads TGCAGCGTTTCACAGGCGAACACCGGGGAGCTGTTTTTT. It encodes CSVSQANTGELFF. The V gene is TRBV29-1, the J gene TRBJ2-2; D may be TRBD1 (5 bases). Germline V gene sequence: CDR1 SQVTM, CDR2 ANQGSEA. Trimming pared 5 bases from V and 0 bases from J, leaving 7 bases between. The CDR3 runs to 13 residues.

In this sample, this clonotype turned up a few times. The gene calls are TRBV28 and TRBJ1-5; D uncertain. Germline CDR1 reads MDHEN; CDR2 reads SYDVKM. The germline V and J ends were trimmed by 7 bases and 11 bases, with 15 bases remaining between them. The length of the CDR3 is 12 residues. CDR3 coding DNA: TGTGCCAGCACCCGCGGGGTGGCGGCCCAGCATTTT. Amino acids: CASTRGVAAQHF.

The chain joins TRBV6-8 to TRBJ2-7; 8 bases are shared with TRBD2. CDR3 size: 18 residues. V lost 0 bases to trimming and J lost 3 bases; unmatched junction nucleotides: 13. Germline CDR1 reads MNHGY; CDR2 reads SAAAGT. The DNA of the CDR3 is TGTGCCAGCAGTTACTCGTTTATGGGGGGTAGCGGGAACTACGAGCAGTACTTC. It translates to CASSYSFMGGSGNYEQYF.

This clonotype was seen a few times. The chain carries TRBV5-1 and TRBJ2-3, with D maybe TRBD1 (5 bases). V gave up 4 bases and J gave up 1 base, with 7 bases separating them. This CDR3 spans 13 amino acids. Germline V gene sequence: CDR1 SGHRS, CDR2 YFSETQ. CDR3 sequence (DNA): TGCGCCAGCAGCCGACAGCGCACAGATACGCAGTATTTT. It is translated as CASSRQRTDTQYF.

This clonotype was observed a handful of times. The chain links TRBV7-2 to TRBJ2-3; the match to TRBD2 covers 7 bases. Germline trimming cut 1 base from V and 4 bases from J; bases unmatched to any gene: 8. The CDR3 extends over 16 amino acids. Germline V gives CDR1 SGHTA, CDR2 FQGNSA. The CDR3 protein is CASSLVLGGNADTQYF. The CDR3 coding sequence is TGTGCCAGCAGCTTAGTGCTGGGGGGGAACGCAGATACGCAGTATTTT.

The V gene is TRBV11-2, the J gene TRBJ2-7, with 7 positions matching TRBD2. With 6 bases clipped from V and 3 bases from J, the junction kept 11 bases outside the gene matches. This CDR3 contains 15 residues. CDR1 and CDR2 (germline): SGHAT, FQNNGV. The CDR3 region is CASSTLAGAHYEQYF. CDR3 nucleotide sequence: TGTGCCAGCAGTACGTTGGCGGGAGCCCACTACGAGCAGTACTTC.

This clonotype was found a few times. The chain recombines TRBV28 with TRBJ2-3, with TRBD2 identical over 8 bases. The CDR3 extends over 15 amino acids. The ends lost 5 bases at V and 4 bases at J; junction bases unmatched: 8. Germline CDR1 is MDHEN and CDR2 is SYDVKM. CDR3 amino acids: CASSHPRGGPDTQYF. The CDR3 nucleotides are TGTGCCAGCAGTCATCCCCGGGGGGGACCAGATACGCAGTATTTT.

The V gene is TRBV29-1, the J gene TRBJ2-1, with 12 positions matching TRBD1. With V trimmed by 3 bases and J by 7 bases, 4 bases remained unmatched. This CDR3 is built from 14 residues. Looked up from germline, CDR1 is SQVTM and CDR2 is ANQGSEA. The CDR3 coding sequence is TGCAGCGTTGAGGGACAGGGGGCGTGGAATGAGCAGTTCTTC. It codes for CSVEGQGAWNEQFF.

This clonotype was detected many times. J is TRBJ1-1 and V is TRBV4-2; 8 positions match TRBD1. This CDR3 contains 15 residues. CDR1 and CDR2 (germline): LGHNA, YNFKEQ. J was trimmed by 1 base and V by 4 bases; bases with no gene match: 5. The CDR3 bases are TGTGCCAGCAGCCCAGGAGGGACAGGGAACACTGAAGCTTTCTTT. Translating it yields CASSPGGTGNTEAFF.

The rearrangement links TRBV12-3 or TRBV12-4 to TRBJ2-2; tentatively, D is TRBD1 (5 bases). The CDR3 totals 13 residues. V lost 3 bases and J 7 bases, leaving 9 bases between the germline ends. CDR3: CASSFMDIGELFF. The CDR3 DNA reads as TGTGCCAGCAGTTTCATGGACATCGGGGAGCTGTTTTTT.

The V and J genes are TRBV28 and TRBJ2-3, with a weak D call TRBD1 (6 bases). The CDR3 runs 16 residues. Per germline, CDR1 MDHEN and CDR2 SYDVKM. The V and J ends lost 3 bases and 1 base respectively, with 14 bases between them. The CDR3 loop is CASSLRGHLRTDTQYF. CDR3 in DNA: TGTGCCAGCAGTTTGAGGGGACATCTACGCACAGATACGCAGTATTTT.

The chain has TRBV19 and TRBJ2-7; no reliable D call. CDR3 size: 13 residues. V dropped 5 bases and J dropped 1 base, with 9 bases sitting between them. Per germline, CDR1 LNHDA and CDR2 SQIVND (reference sequence). This CDR3 is CASSERFSYEQYF. Written as DNA, the CDR3 is TGTGCCAGTAGTGAGAGGTTTTCCTACGAGCAGTACTTC.